This is a list of T cell receptor beta chains from one sample in a study of cytomegalovirus exposure and HLA in healthy donors. Produced via immunoSEQ multiplex PCR; TCRdb's table is partial and in-frame only. This table has roughly 230,000 clones, approximately 91% appearing once. Input material: PBMCs. These receptors all stem from a girl aged 2 to 10 in good health and CMV-seronegative. The CDR3 runs from the conserved cysteine through the conserved F or W. D genes are given only for firm matches. Expanded clones get a size class; other rows say once, few or many, or leave the size out.

clone_size	d_call	v_call	cdr3_length	j_call	cdr3_aa	cdr3_nt
-	TRBD1	TRBV6-1	13	TRBJ1-2	CASSGGQAYGYTF	TGTGCCAGCAGTGGTGGACAGGCCTATGGCTACACCTTC
once	TRBD1	TRBV19	15	TRBJ2-2	CASSRQGAITGELFF	TGTGCCAGTAGTAGGCAGGGGGCGATCACCGGGGAGCTGTTTTTT
once	-	TRBV30	11	TRBJ1-2	CAWTVLHGYTF	TGTGCCTGGACGGTACTCCATGGCTACACCTTC
-	-	TRBV7-2	15	TRBJ1-2	CASSLSSDLNYGYTF	TGTGCCAGCAGCTTATCTTCAGATTTAAACTATGGCTACACCTTC
-	-	TRBV7-3	14	TRBJ2-1	CASSLNTAYNEQFF	TGTGCCAGCAGCTTAAATACAGCCTACAATGAGCAGTTCTTC
-	-	TRBV30	15	TRBJ1-1	CAWTSGGGMNTEAFF	TGTGCCTGGACCTCCGGGGGGGGAATGAACACTGAAGCTTTCTTT
-	TRBD1	TRBV6-5	14	TRBJ1-4	CASSPTGGGEKLFF	TGTGCCAGCAGTCCGACAGGGGGCGGTGAAAAACTGTTTTTT
-	TRBD2	TRBV7-8	15	TRBJ2-7	CASSTSGGSSYEQYF	TGTGCCAGCAGCACCAGCGGGGGGTCTTCCTACGAGCAGTACTTC
once	TRBD2	TRBV5-1	19	TRBJ2-5	CASSDYGLAGTLQETTQYF	TGCGCCAGCAGCGACTATGGACTAGCGGGGACCCTCCAAGAGACTACCCAGTACTTC
-	-	TRBV7-3	14	TRBJ2-2	CASSQGGGVGELFF	TGTGCCAGCAGCCAAGGAGGAGGGGTCGGGGAGCTGTTTTTT
-	TRBD1	TRBV7-8	16	TRBJ1-5	CASSSLQGIGNQPQHF	TGTGCCAGCAGCTCGTTACAGGGGATCGGCAATCAGCCCCAGCATTTT
-	-	TRBV19	14	TRBJ1-1	CASSIGAANTEAFF	TGTGCCAGTAGTATAGGGGCAGCGAACACTGAAGCTTTCTTT
-	-	TRBV6-5	13	TRBJ1-5	CASSESYNQPQHF	TGTGCCAGCAGTGAGAGTTACAATCAGCCCCAGCATTTT
-	TRBD1	TRBV27	13	TRBJ1-2	CASSQTGRSGYTF	TGTGCCAGCAGCCAGACAGGGCGTTCTGGCTACACCTTC
once	-	TRBV2	17	TRBJ1-5	CASTPGTRKGSNQPQHF	TGTGCCAGCACTCCCGGGACAAGGAAAGGCAGCAATCAGCCCCAGCATTTT
-	TRBD1	TRBV25-1	16	TRBJ2-3	CASSKLTGLSTDTQYF	TGTGCCAGCAGTAAACTGACAGGGCTGAGCACAGATACGCAGTATTTT
-	-	TRBV2	11	TRBJ1-1	CASSDSGPAVF	TGTGCCAGCAGTGATTCAGGGCCTGCTGTCTTT
-	TRBD1	TRBV6-1	14	TRBJ1-4	CASSVQGWNEKLFF	TGTGCCAGCAGTGTACAGGGGTGGAATGAAAAACTGTTTTTT
-	-	TRBV7-7	16	TRBJ2-1	CASSLDGGTSINEQFF	TGTGCTAGCAGCTTAGACGGGGGGACATCAATAAATGAGCAGTTCTTC
-	TRBD2	TRBV2	12	TRBJ2-1	CASRAGGDEQFF	TGTGCCAGCAGAGCGGGAGGGGATGAGCAGTTCTTC
-	-	TRBV30	12	TRBJ2-5	CAWARDQETQYF	TGTGCCTGGGCCAGGGACCAAGAGACCCAGTACTTC
-	TRBD1	TRBV18	15	TRBJ1-2	CASSPRPDRGHGYTF	TGTGCCAGCTCACCACGACCTGACAGGGGACATGGCTACACCTTC
-	TRBD2	TRBV27	15	TRBJ2-2	CASSLIAGGAGELFF	TGTGCCAGCAGTTTAATAGCGGGAGGGGCCGGGGAGCTGTTTTTT
-	-	TRBV11-2	15	TRBJ2-5	CASSNEWTTGETQYF	TGTGCCAGCAGCAACGAATGGACTACTGGAGAGACCCAGTACTTC
-	-	TRBV2	13	TRBJ2-3	CASSVGGTDTQYF	TGTGCCAGCAGTGTCGGGGGCACAGATACGCAGTATTTT
-	TRBD1	TRBV6-5	15	TRBJ1-2	CASSYSRTGVGGYTF	TGTGCCAGCAGTTACTCCAGGACAGGGGTGGGTGGCTACACCTTC
-	-	TRBV11-1	18	TRBJ2-7	CASSLPRDTLRPLYEQYF	TGTGCCAGCAGCTTACCCCGGGACACCCTACGGCCCCTCTACGAGCAGTACTTC
-	TRBD1	TRBV5-4	15	TRBJ2-1	CASSSIRDSNNEQFF	TGTGCCAGCAGCTCAATTCGGGACAGTAACAATGAGCAGTTCTTC
-	-	TRBV10-3	13	TRBJ2-7	CAISDSGLYEQYF	TGTGCCATCAGTGACTCGGGACTTTACGAGCAGTACTTC
-	-	TRBV6-5	12	TRBJ1-1	CASSSRVTEAFF	TGTGCCAGCAGTAGTAGAGTAACTGAAGCTTTCTTT
-	TRBD1	TRBV6-5	15	TRBJ2-1	CASSPTGGGGNEQFF	TGTGCCAGCAGTCCGACAGGGGGAGGGGGCAATGAGCAGTTCTTC
-	-	TRBV4-1	16	TRBJ2-7	CASSPTQADYSYEQYF	TGCGCCAGCAGCCCAACCCAAGCGGACTACTCCTACGAGCAGTACTTC
-	TRBD2	TRBV7-9	15	TRBJ2-5	CASSITSGRAETQYF	TGTGCCAGCAGCATCACTAGCGGGAGGGCCGAGACCCAGTACTTC
-	TRBD2	TRBV7-9	16	TRBJ2-5	CASSRTSGRGGETQYF	TGTGCCAGCAGTCGGACTAGCGGGAGAGGGGGGGAGACCCAGTACTTC
once	TRBD2	TRBV7-9	15	TRBJ2-1	CASSLLAGGLDEQFF	TGTGCCAGCAGCTTACTAGCGGGGGGGTTGGATGAGCAGTTCTTC
-	TRBD2	TRBV4-1	15	TRBJ2-7	CASSPTWTSVYEQYF	TGCGCCAGCAGCCCGACTTGGACTAGCGTCTACGAGCAGTACTTC
-	-	TRBV6-6	12	TRBJ1-2	CASFRENYGYTF	TGTGCCAGCTTCCGGGAGAACTATGGCTACACCTTC
-	TRBD1	TRBV19	15	TRBJ2-7	CASSTKGQGDHEQYF	TGTGCCAGTAGTACAAAGGGACAGGGTGACCACGAGCAGTACTTC
once	TRBD1	TRBV29-1	14	TRBJ2-5	CSVSRQGGSETQYF	TGCAGCGTTTCCCGACAGGGGGGTTCGGAGACCCAGTACTTC
-	TRBD2	TRBV30	13	TRBJ2-2	CAWSVGGAGELFF	TGTGCCTGGAGTGTTGGGGGGGCCGGGGAGCTGTTTTTT
-	-	TRBV30	17	TRBJ1-2	CAWSVRWAGIESYGYTF	TGTGCCTGGAGTGTACGGTGGGCAGGGATTGAGTCCTATGGCTACACCTTC
-	-	TRBV4-1	15	TRBJ2-7	CASSQVWTADYEQYF	TGCGCCAGCAGCCAAGTTTGGACAGCCGACTACGAGCAGTACTTC
-	-	TRBV7-9	12	TRBJ2-1	CASSPGWDEQFF	TGTGCCAGCAGCCCCGGGTGGGATGAGCAGTTCTTC
-	-	TRBV7-2	13	TRBJ2-5	CASSLRTSETQYF	TGTGCCAGCAGCCTGAGAACCTCGGAGACCCAGTACTTC
-	TRBD1	TRBV14	18	TRBJ1-4	CASSQGASRTGRGEKLFF	TGTGCCAGCAGCCAAGGAGCTTCGAGGACAGGGAGAGGGGAAAAACTGTTTTTT
-	-	TRBV21-1	16	TRBJ2-6	CASGGTADSGANVLTF	TGTGCCAGCGGAGGGACAGCCGATTCTGGGGCCAACGTCCTGACTTTC
-	TRBD1	TRBV30	12	TRBJ1-1	CAWSAGGNEAFF	TGTGCCTGGAGTGCAGGGGGTAATGAAGCTTTCTTT
-	-	TRBV28	11	TRBJ2-7	CASSSPLEQYF	TGTGCCAGCAGTTCCCCCCTAGAGCAGTACTTC
once	TRBD2	TRBV19	14	TRBJ2-1	CASSSTPAPGGQFF	TGTGCCAGTAGTTCCACTCCCGCCCCGGGGGGGCAGTTCTTC
-	-	TRBV4-2	16	TRBJ1-5	CASSQDRQGSNQPQHF	TGTGCCAGCAGCCAAGATCGGCAGGGTAGCAATCAGCCCCAGCATTTT
once	-	TRBV10-3	12	TRBJ2-5	CAISGDQETQYF	TGTGCCATCAGCGGTGATCAAGAGACCCAGTACTTC
-	-	TRBV7-9	14	TRBJ1-1	CASSLQGGDTEAFF	TGTGCCAGCAGCTTACAAGGGGGGGACACTGAAGCTTTCTTT
-	TRBD2	TRBV6-1	15	TRBJ2-5	CASSETSTSGETQYF	TGTGCCAGCAGTGAAACCTCGACTAGCGGGGAGACCCAGTACTTC
-	-	TRBV11-2	13	TRBJ2-5	CASGTQSGETQYF	TGTGCCAGCGGGACTCAGTCGGGAGAGACCCAGTACTTC
-	TRBD1	TRBV2	15	TRBJ2-7	CASTLGGRGSYEQYF	TGTGCCAGTACTCTAGGGGGCCGAGGGTCCTACGAGCAGTACTTC
-	-	TRBV2	13	TRBJ1-3	CASSQGSGNTIYF	TGTGCCAGCAGCCAGGGCTCTGGAAACACCATATATTTT
-	-	TRBV29-1	12	TRBJ2-7	CSVEIGGIEQYF	TGCAGCGTTGAAATTGGGGGCATCGAGCAGTACTTC